This TCR beta chain was captured by sequencing in a study of spatial heterogeneity in lung cancer. Study at large: The study sequenced follow-up PBMC samples when they were available, at a median of about 23 months after resection.

Time point described: blood at routine non-recurrence follow-up after resection. Researchers sequenced whole RNA taken from tumor, nontumor lung or frozen PBMC without sorting. The CDR3 runs to 11 residues. V lost 5 bases and J 3 bases, leaving 5 bases between the germline ends. Whole-study findings and limits: At resection, ubiquitous expanded tumor TCRs appeared in blood more than at follow-up.

This clonotype was found many times. Its antigen is unknown. TCRdb re-analysed the 5' RACE reads in MiXCR, keeping a single row per CDR3 protein. The sample shows about 52,000 distinct CDR3 sequences, 7.4% of them seen only once. This receptor was taken from a female donor with early-stage non-small cell lung cancer. The chain uses TRBV12-3 or TRBV12-4 and TRBJ2-7; no firm D call. The sequencing here drew on PBMCs, taken at follow-up. The CDR3 reads CASSTFYEQYF. The DNA for the CDR3 is TGTGCCAGCAGTACCTTCTACGAGCAGTACTTC.